This TCR beta chain emerged from a study of blood T cell repertoires in COVID-19. Study-wide context: Some COVID-19 samples were acute and others convalescent; all came from the United States, Italy and Spain. T cells, B-cell-depleted T cells, or PBMCs provided the cDNA or gDNA that served as material.

The CDR3 spans 14 residues. The V end was cut by 3 bases, the J end by 3 bases, with 12 bases between. The germline CDR1 and CDR2 sequences are KGHSH and LQKENI. In the original analysis: Amplified reference gene primers provided the basis for estimating nucleated cell counts. Using immunoSEQ multiplex PCR, the repertoire was profiled, and TCRdb retains in-frame clones only, with some absent. D and trimming come from the DNA, and the V and J calls and clone size come from that table. Of about 190,000 clones in the sample, more than 75% were seen once. This sequence joins TRBV18 and TRBJ2-7, with D possibly TRBD2 on 5 matching bases. The TCR was taken from a human donor in a cohort sampled during active COVID-19. Sequenced material: peripheral blood. The CDR3 sequence is CASSPSSKGYEQYF. CDR3 nucleotide sequence: TGTGCCAGCTCACCGTCTAGCAAGGGCTACGAGCAGTACTTC.